This passage covers 26 T cell receptor beta chains from one sample sequenced in a study of blood T cell repertoires in COVID-19. TCRdb's copy holds only in-frame clones and misses some; the assay was immunoSEQ multiplex PCR. The sample yields about 350,000 clones, around 87% seen once. Specimen: PBMCs or T cells enriched from blood (not recorded which). These receptors all come from a woman aged 30 to 39 who had recovered from COVID-19.

V usage is TRBV12-3 or TRBV12-4 and J usage is TRBJ2-7; D unresolved. The length of the CDR3 is 13 residues. V was clipped by 3 bases and J by 0 bases, with 6 bases between them. CDR3 DNA sequence: TGTGCCAGCAGTTTGAGTAGCTCCTACGAGCAGTACTTC. Amino acid sequence: CASSLSSSYEQYF.

V and J are TRBV28 and TRBJ2-5; D uncertain. Germline loops: CDR1 MDHEN, CDR2 SYDVKM. This CDR3 has 10 residues. The CDR3 coding sequence is TGTGGCACCGAGAAAGAGACCCAGTACTTC. Translating gives CGTEKETQYF.

In regard to this clone: A read error may account for a junction end that differs from germline. The chain links TRBV6-8 to TRBJ1-5; D is possibly TRBD1 (6 bases). The CDR3 has 18 amino acids. The germline V gene has CDR1 MNHGY and CDR2 SAAAGT. The CDR3 spells CARSGTWGRGGSNQPQHF. CDR3 bases: TGTGCCCGCAGCGGAACTTGGGGGCGGGGGGGAAGCAATCAGCCCCAGCATTTT.

The chain carries TRBV19 and TRBJ1-4, with D possibly matching TRBD1 (6 bases). The CDR3 sequence is 18 residues long. Germline CDR1 is LNHDA and CDR2 is SQIVND (reference sequence). Trimming took off 6 bases at V and 3 bases at J, with 23 bases between the two ends. The CDR3 loop is CASRRTSPDRRANEKLFF. The CDR3 DNA reads TGTGCCAGTAGAAGAACCTCCCCGGACAGAAGGGCTAATGAAAAACTGTTTTTT.

V usage is TRBV5-1 and J usage is TRBJ2-7; D unresolved. The CDR3 extends over 13 amino acids. Germline CDR1 SGHRS, CDR2 YFSETQ. V was shortened by 4 bases and J by 2 bases, with 10 bases between the two germline ends. The CDR3 reads CASSADTTYEQYF. The CDR3 bases are TGCGCCAGCAGCGCCGACACGACCTACGAGCAGTACTTC.

The chain couples TRBV2 to TRBJ2-3, with 9 bases lining up with TRBD1. The CDR3 is 17 amino acids. J was trimmed by 6 bases and V by 8 bases; bases with no gene match: 18. Germline V gene lookup returns CDR1 SNHLY and CDR2 FYNNEI. CDR3 nucleotide sequence: TGTGCCAGCGGCGCACTACAGGGGGCTGCCTTTGGGGATACGCAGTATTTT. This translates into CASGALQGAAFGDTQYF.

The V and J genes are TRBV18 and TRBJ2-1, with D perhaps TRBD2 (5 bases). V lost 2 bases to trimming and J lost 9 bases, with 14 bases between them. From germline, CDR1 is KGHSH and CDR2 LQKENI. There are 14 residues in the CDR3. The CDR3 sequence is CASSPGSGSGEQFF. Written as DNA, the CDR3 is TGTGCCAGCTCACCAGGGAGCGGTTCGGGTGAGCAGTTCTTC.

This chain links TRBV7-9 with TRBJ1-4; TRBD1 matches at 8 bases. CDR3 size: 15 residues. V dropped 5 bases and J dropped 4; count of bases not matched to a gene: 6. Germline V lookup: CDR1 SEHNR, CDR2 FQNEAQ (reference sequence). The CDR3 here is CASSRQGIGNEKLFF. The CDR3 bases are TGTGCCAGCAGCCGACAGGGGATAGGTAATGAAAAACTGTTTTTT.

The chain recombines TRBV29-1 with TRBJ1-2; 7 nucleotides align to TRBD1. The V gene's germline CDR1 is SQVTM and CDR2 ANQGSEA. The V gene end was trimmed by 5 bases and the J gene end by 2 bases; junction bases not matched to a gene: 8. The CDR3 extends over 14 amino acids. In nucleotides, the CDR3 is TGCAGCGTTCGCCTCGACAGGGCCAACTATGGCTACACCTTC. Its translation is CSVRLDRANYGYTF. Full variable domain (remainder filled in from reference TRBV29-1 and TRBJ1-2): SAVISQKPSRDICQRGTSLTIQCQVDSQVTMMFWYRQQPGQSLTLIATANQGSEATYESGFVIDKFPISRPNLTFSTLTVSNMSPEDSSIYLCSVRLDRANYGYTFGSGTRLTVV.

This clone has a single count. The gene calls are TRBV2 and TRBJ2-2; D not certain. The V and J ends lost 7 bases and 7 bases respectively, with 7 bases between them. CDR3 length: 11 residues. Germline assignment: CDR1 SNHLY and CDR2 FYNNEI. CDR3 protein: CASTRIGELFF. The CDR3 DNA sequence: TGTGCCAGCACTAGGATCGGGGAGCTGTTTTTT.

The genes are TRBV4-2 and TRBJ2-1; 7 bases agree with TRBD1. The CDR3 covers 17 residues. V was clipped by 3 bases and J by 1 base; unmatched bases: 9. Germline-derived CDR1 and CDR2 are LGHNA and YNFKEQ. CDR3 protein: CASSQDSTGQSYNEQFF. CDR3 bases: TGTGCCAGCAGCCAGGATTCGACAGGGCAGTCCTACAATGAGCAGTTCTTC.

J is TRBJ2-2 and V is TRBV6-6; maybe TRBD1 (6 bases). The CDR3 loop spans 16 amino acids. CDR1 and CDR2 (germline): MNHNY, SVGAGI (reference sequence). V lost 10 bases and J lost 2, with 20 bases in between. The CDR3 sequence is CATHEGVRANTGELFF. The DNA for the CDR3 is TGTGCCACCCACGAGGGGGTCAGGGCAAACACCGGGGAGCTGTTTTTT.

This clone has a single count. J is TRBJ2-7 and V is TRBV5-4; D perhaps matches TRBD2 (6 bases). V dropped 3 bases and J dropped 4 bases, with 17 bases sitting between them. Germline-derived CDR1 and CDR2 are SGHNT and YYREEE (reference sequence). The CDR3 contains 15 residues. The CDR3 DNA sequence: TGTGCCAGCAGCTGGGGAGCTAGCGCTTCATACGAGCAGTACTTC. This gives the protein CASSWGASASYEQYF.

The gene calls are TRBV12-3 or TRBV12-4 and TRBJ1-2; D remains ambiguous. V shed 3 bases and J shed 3 bases, with 8 bases lying between them. The CDR3 totals 13 residues. The CDR3 DNA is TGTGCCAGCAGTTTCTCGCAGTACTATGGCTACACCTTC. Translation gives CASSFSQYYGYTF.

This clone has more than one count but fewer than ten. The chain links TRBV7-2 to TRBJ2-3, with a possible D match to TRBD2 (5 bases). CDR3 length: 17 amino acids. Trimming left V 2 bases short and J 3 bases short, with 18 bases between. Germline V gene data show CDR1 as SGHTA and CDR2 as FQGNSA. The CDR3 DNA is TGTGCCAGCAGCTTACAAGGCGCAGGAGGAAGTACAGATACGCAGTATTTT. This sequence encodes CASSLQGAGGSTDTQYF.

The gene calls are TRBV2 and TRBJ1-1; 8 bases map to TRBD1. The length of the CDR3 is 12 residues. J lost 5 bases, V lost 10 bases, and 6 bases had no gene match. Germline lookup yields CDR1 SNHLY and CDR2 FYNNEI. The CDR3 bases are TGTGCCACTTCACAGGGGGGTACTGAAGCTTTCTTT. Protein product: CATSQGGTEAFF.

This chain links TRBV6-5 with TRBJ1-6; tentatively, D is TRBD1 (6 bases). The V and J ends lost 4 bases and 6 bases respectively, with 16 bases between them. CDR1 is MNHEY and CDR2 is SVGAGI in the germline V gene. The CDR3 length is 16 residues. The CDR3 sequence is CASSSATGFPNSPLHF. The CDR3 coding sequence is TGTGCCAGCAGTTCCGCCACAGGGTTCCCTAATTCACCCCTCCACTTT.

This clone showed up just once. The chain recombines TRBV25-1 with TRBJ2-2; possibly TRBD1 for D (6 bases). V lost 1 base to trimming and J lost 2 bases, with 11 bases between them. This CDR3 is 16 amino acids long. From germline, CDR1 is MGHDK and CDR2 SYGVNS. CDR3 residues: CASSEWGQGNTGELFF. CDR3 sequence (DNA): TGTGCCAGCAGTGAATGGGGGCAGGGTAACACCGGGGAGCTGTTTTTT.

The chain couples TRBV2 to TRBJ2-2; 9 nucleotides align to TRBD2. The ends lost 11 bases at V and 2 bases at J; junction bases unmatched: 12. The CDR3 is made up of 16 amino acids. Germline V lookup: CDR1 SNHLY, CDR2 FYNNEI. This chain's CDR3 is CASSGGPSINTGELFF. The CDR3, as DNA: TGTGCCTCAAGCGGGGGGCCGTCCATTAACACCGGGGAGCTGTTTTTT.

CDR3 coding DNA: TGCGCCAGCAGCTTGAGCGGGGATCAGCCCCAGCATTTT. Its translation is CASSLSGDQPQHF. This chain links TRBV5-1 with TRBJ1-5; D gene unclear. Trimming cost V 1 base and J 5 bases, with 7 bases left between them. CDR3 length: 13 residues. CDR1 is SGHRS, CDR2 YFSETQ, per germline.

The CDR3 DNA sequence: TGTGCCAGTAGTGTCTCGATTACTAGCGGCTACACAGATACGCAGTATTTT. This gives the protein CASSVSITSGYTDTQYF. The chain couples TRBV19 to TRBJ2-3; the match to TRBD2 covers 8 bases. Trimming at V came to 5 bases and at J to 2 bases, leaving 12 bases not matched to a gene. Germline loops: CDR1 LNHDA, CDR2 SQIVND (reference sequence). The CDR3 is made up of 17 amino acids.

A few counts support this clone. The rearrangement joins TRBV28 to TRBJ2-5, with 14 bases aligning to TRBD2. The CDR3 runs to 16 residues. V lost 4 bases, J lost 3 bases, and 4 bases stayed unmatched. Germline V gives CDR1 MDHEN, CDR2 SYDVKM. The CDR3 DNA follows: TGTGCCAGCAGTTCGACTAGCGGGGGGGAGGAAGAGACCCAGTACTTC. This translates into CASSSTSGGEEETQYF.

The chain uses TRBV25-1 and TRBJ1-1; a possible D gene is TRBD1 (6 bases). The CDR3 sequence is 12 residues long. V was cut by 7 bases and J by 4 bases, with 10 bases left in between. Germline loops: CDR1 MGHDK, CDR2 SYGVNS. The CDR3 here is CASKWGLTEAFF. DNA for the CDR3: TGTGCCAGCAAATGGGGGCTCACTGAAGCTTTCTTT.

The chain carries TRBV7-2 and TRBJ1-4, with TRBD1 matching 8 bases. This CDR3 has 17 residues. From germline, CDR1 is SGHTA and CDR2 FQGNSA. The ends lost 5 bases at V and 0 bases at J; junction bases unmatched: 8. CDR3 in amino acids: CASSRDRGPATNEKLFF. The CDR3 DNA sequence: TGTGCCAGCAGCCGTGACAGGGGACCTGCAACTAATGAAAAACTGTTTTTT. Looking up the rest from reference TRBV7-2 and TRBJ1-4 gives the full variable domain: GAGVSQSPSNKVTEKGKDVELRCDPISGHTALYWYRQSLGQGLEFLIYFQGNSAPDKSGLPSDRFSAERTGGSVSTLTIQRTQQEDSAVYLCASSRDRGPATNEKLFFGSGTQLSVL.

The V call is TRBV6-5, the J call TRBJ2-3, with D uncertain. Germline V gene data show CDR1 as MNHEY and CDR2 as SVGAGI. Trimming removed 0 bases at V and 0 bases at J, with 7 bases between. The CDR3 sequence is 15 residues long. CDR3 DNA: TGTGCCAGCAGTTACTCAGCAAGTAGCACAGATACGCAGTATTTT. It yields the protein CASSYSASSTDTQYF.

This rearrangement joins TRBV4-1 to TRBJ2-5, with 9 bases fitting TRBD1. The CDR3 extends over 15 amino acids. Germline-derived CDR1 and CDR2 are MGHRA and YSYEKL. V trimming: 3 bases; J trimming: 5 bases; junction bases outside the gene matches: 7. The CDR3 DNA is TGCGCCAGCAGCCAGGGCCGGGACAGGGAGGAGACCCAGTACTTC. Protein: CASSQGRDREETQYF.